Presented here are 21 T cell receptor beta chains from one specimen sequenced in a study of identical twins. TCRdb fed the 5' RACE reads into MiXCR, producing one record per CDR3 protein. The sample contains hundreds of thousands of distinct CDR3 sequences, 21% of which appear only once. These data also formed part of another study, on T cells expressing NK-cell markers.

Source material: PBMCs. The source of these receptors is a woman between 18 and 29 years old in good health.

The rearrangement joins TRBV5-1 to TRBJ2-1; 7 nucleotides match TRBD1. The CDR3 is made up of 16 amino acids. J was trimmed by 3 bases and V by 4 bases; bases with no gene match: 10. Germline V gene sequence: CDR1 SGHRS, CDR2 YFSETQ. The CDR3 region is CASSVVTGVSYNEQFF. The CDR3 DNA is TGCGCCAGCAGCGTAGTAACAGGGGTTAGCTACAATGAGCAGTTCTTC.

This clonotype has only a few counts. The rearrangement uses TRBV3-1 and TRBJ2-3; TRBD2 matches at 8 bases. V shed 8 bases, J shed 5 bases, and the junction held 15 bases outside the gene matches. The CDR3 extends over 16 amino acids. The V gene's germline CDR1 is LGHDT and CDR2 YNNKEL (reference sequence). CDR3 loop: CASRARVAGWGDTQYF. In DNA form, the CDR3 reads TGTGCCAGCCGGGCCCGAGTAGCGGGATGGGGAGATACGCAGTATTTT.

A few counts support this clonotype. The V and J genes are TRBV20-1 and TRBJ2-1, with no clear D. The CDR3 loop spans 13 amino acids. The V end lost 3 bases, the J end lost 6 bases, and 12 bases lay between the germline ends. The V gene's germline CDR1 is DFQATT and CDR2 SNEGSKA (reference sequence). CDR3 DNA: TGCAGTGCTAGTGAGACCACCGTCAATGAGCAGTTCTTC. Encoded protein: CSASETTVNEQFF.

As regards this clonotype: Since the CDR3 does not end with the conserved phenylalanine or tryptophan, this likely comes from a read error. This sequence joins TRBV7-3 and TRBJ2-1; 10 positions match TRBD2. There are 14 residues in the CDR3. V was pared by 4 bases and J by 7 bases, with 4 bases of the junction left unmatched. Germline loops: CDR1 SGHTA, CDR2 FQGTGA. CDR3 amino acids: CASSSGLARNEQFL. The CDR3 DNA reads TGTGCCAGCAGCTCGGGACTAGCGCGGAATGAGCAGTTCTTG.

This sequence joins TRBV3-1 and TRBJ2-5; possibly TRBD1 for D (5 bases). Germline CDR1 reads LGHDT; CDR2 reads YNNKEL (reference sequence). The V end was cut by 6 bases, the J end by 5 bases, with 13 bases between. This CDR3 is 13 amino acids long. CDR3 in amino acids: CASRNRFEETQYF. In nucleotides, the CDR3 is TGTGCCAGCAGGAACAGGTTTGAGGAGACCCAGTACTTC.

This clonotype turned up a few times. A junction boundary mismatches the germline segment, possibly from a read error. The rearrangement links TRBV15 to TRBJ2-7, with a weak D call TRBD1 (5 bases). This CDR3 spans 11 amino acids. From germline, CDR1 is LNHNV and CDR2 YYDKDF (reference sequence). CDR3 sequence (DNA): TGTGCCACCCGCGACAACAGGATTTGGCACTTC. Translation: CATRDNRIWHF.

This chain links TRBV5-1 with TRBJ2-6; perhaps TRBD1 as D (5 bases). With 4 bases removed from V and 4 bases from J, the gap between germline ends came to 12 bases. The CDR3 consists of 15 residues. Germline lookup yields CDR1 SGHRS and CDR2 YFSETQ. DNA for the CDR3: TGCGCCAGCAGCCTCAGGGCTACAGGGGCCAACGTCCTGACTTTC. The encoded protein is CASSLRATGANVLTF.

This CDR3 reads CASSYRQGRGTEAFF. In DNA form, the CDR3 reads TGTGCCAGCAGCTACCGACAGGGCCGAGGCACTGAAGCTTTCTTT. The genes are TRBV5-5 and TRBJ1-1, with 7 bases matching TRBD1. Trimming cost V 3 bases and J 4 bases; bases outside gene matches: 9. CDR3 length: 15 residues. The germline gives CDR1 SGHKS, CDR2 YYEKEE (reference sequence).

There are a few counts of this clonotype. The V gene is TRBV15, the J gene TRBJ2-1, with 13 bases identical to TRBD2. The CDR3 consists of 16 residues. Germline assignment: CDR1 LNHNV and CDR2 YYDKDF (reference sequence). V trimming: 1 base; J trimming: 4 bases; junction bases outside the gene matches: 1. The CDR3 sequence: CATSRGLAGGYNEQFF. The DNA of the CDR3 is TGTGCCACCAGCAGAGGACTAGCGGGGGGTTACAATGAGCAGTTCTTC. Complete variable domain (other parts from reference TRBV15 and TRBJ2-1): DAMVIQNPRYQVTQFGKPVTLSCSQTLNHNVMYWYQQKSSQAPKLLFHYYDKDFNNEADTPDNFQSRRPNTSFCFLDIRSPGLGDTAMYLCATSRGLAGGYNEQFFGPGTRLTVL.

The rearrangement links TRBV20-1 to TRBJ1-2, with 7 bases identical to TRBD1. V gave up 6 bases and J gave up 3 bases; unmatched junction bases: 7. The CDR3 sequence is 13 residues long. Germline CDR1 and CDR2: DFQATT and SNEGSKA (reference sequence). The CDR3 loop reads CSAGDRAYYGYTF. The CDR3 DNA reads as TGCAGTGCGGGCGACAGGGCTTACTATGGCTACACCTTC.

The CDR3 loop is CSVGGATGELFF. The CDR3 coding sequence is TGCAGCGTTGGCGGGGCCACCGGGGAGCTGTTTTTT. This chain connects TRBV29-1 to TRBJ2-2; possible D gene TRBD2, 6 bases. Germline V gives CDR1 SQVTM, CDR2 ANQGSEA. V was clipped by 4 bases and J by 4 bases, with 7 bases between them. The CDR3 length is 12 residues.

This chain uses TRBV5-1 with TRBJ2-3; no reliable D call. CDR1 SGHRS and CDR2 YFSETQ come from the germline V gene. CDR3 length: 15 residues. V was trimmed by 0 bases and J by 0 bases, leaving 8 bases between them. The CDR3 region has the DNA TGCGCCAGCAGCTTGGCCCCTAGAAGCACAGATACGCAGTATTTT. This encodes CASSLAPRSTDTQYF.

The sample holds a few counts of this clonotype. The rearrangement uses TRBV5-6 and TRBJ2-1, with D perhaps matching TRBD2 (7 bases). This CDR3 has 14 amino acids. CDR1 and CDR2 from the germline V gene are SGHDT and YYEEEE. V gave up 4 bases and J gave up 4 bases, with 12 bases separating them. The CDR3 sequence: CASSGGALYNEQFF. Here the CDR3 DNA reads TGTGCCAGCAGCGGGGGGGCCTTGTACAATGAGCAGTTCTTC.

The chain uses TRBV7-2 and TRBJ2-7; 7 nucleotides line up with TRBD1. Germline V lookup: CDR1 SGHTA, CDR2 FQGNSA. The trim removed 5 bases at V and 0 bases at J, leaving 7 bases unmatched. This CDR3 is 15 amino acids long. CDR3: CASSRDSVDSYEQYF. In DNA, the CDR3 is TGTGCCAGCAGCCGGGACAGCGTCGACTCCTACGAGCAGTACTTC.

This clonotype occurred a few times. The V and J genes are TRBV7-3 and TRBJ2-3, with 11 bases lining up with TRBD2. The CDR3 has 14 residues. V shed 6 bases, J shed 5 bases, and the junction held 4 bases outside the gene matches. Germline CDR1 and CDR2: SGHTA and FQGTGA. CDR3 in amino acids: CASRMGLAEDTQYF. The CDR3 DNA is TGTGCCAGCAGAATGGGACTAGCGGAAGATACGCAGTATTTT.

The rearrangement links TRBV6-1 to TRBJ2-7; D uncertain. The CDR3 has 13 residues. Germline CDR1 and CDR2: MNHNS and SASEGT. V dropped 5 bases and J dropped 3 bases, with 11 bases sitting between them. CDR3 nucleotide sequence: TGTGCCAGCAGTAAAGGAATTTACTACGAGCAGTACTTC. Translating gives CASSKGIYYEQYF.

The gene calls are TRBV4-3 and TRBJ1-1; no firm D call. This CDR3 has 14 residues. Per germline, CDR1 LGHNA and CDR2 YSLEER. Trimming pared 0 bases from V and 6 bases from J, leaving 11 bases between. The CDR3 DNA is TGCGCCAGCAGCCAAGAAGGTGGTAGGGCTGAAGCTTTCTTT. It yields the protein CASSQEGGRAEAFF.

This chain joins TRBV28 and TRBJ2-5; D gene uncertain. This CDR3 has 12 residues. Germline-derived CDR1 and CDR2 are MDHEN and SYDVKM. V lost 4 bases, J lost 8 bases, and 11 bases lay in between. CDR3 region: CASSSSLATQYF. CDR3 sequence (DNA): TGTGCCAGCAGTTCCTCCTTGGCAACCCAGTACTTC.

This clonotype has just a few counts. This chain connects TRBV6-1 to TRBJ1-4; D is unresolved. The CDR3 runs 14 residues. Per the germline V gene, CDR1 is MNHNS and CDR2 is SASEGT. Trimming removed 8 bases at V and 8 bases at J, with 18 bases between. The DNA for the CDR3 is TGTGCCAGCCGGCCCCCCAGGATCGAAGAAAAACTGTTTTTT. This sequence encodes CASRPPRIEEKLFF.

This clonotype was seen more than once but under ten times. The genes are TRBV20-1 and TRBJ2-4; possible D gene TRBD1, 6 bases. CDR1 and CDR2 from the germline V gene are DFQATT and SNEGSKA (reference sequence). CDR3 length: 15 amino acids. V was clipped by 6 bases and J by 0 bases, with 15 bases between them. CDR3 amino acids: CSASPGHSAKNIQYF. The DNA for the CDR3 is TGCAGTGCGAGTCCGGGACACTCAGCCAAAAACATTCAGTACTTC.

A word on this clonotype: Germline is not matched at one junction end, which may reflect a read error. The J gene is TRBJ2-5, the V gene TRBV6-5, with 16 nucleotides matching TRBD2. The CDR3 is 18 amino acids. CDR1 MNHEY and CDR2 SVGAGI come from the germline V gene. This chain's CDR3 is CASSSPGLAGGTPEAQYF. The CDR3 nucleotides are TGTGCCAGCAGTTCTCCGGGACTAGCGGGGGGGACACCAGAGGCCCAGTACTTC.